One sample yielded the 13 T cell receptor beta chains listed below, sequenced in a study of blood T cell repertoires in COVID-19. Repertoires were generated with immunoSEQ multiplex PCR, while TCRdb's copy carries only in-frame clones and drops some. This sample has about 260,000 clones, with roughly 90% found just once. The sequencing sample was made of peripheral blood. The receptors were sampled from a man younger than 45 with active or convalescent COVID-19.

The chain combines TRBV11-2 with TRBJ1-1; 8 bases are a match to TRBD1. CDR1 is SGHAT, CDR2 FQNNGV, per germline. V dropped 2 bases and J dropped 6; count of bases not matched to a gene: 2. The CDR3 is 13 amino acids. The CDR3 loop reads CASSLQGAPEAFF. CDR3 nucleotides: TGTGCCAGCAGCTTACAGGGGGCCCCTGAAGCTTTCTTT.

Points on this clone: The junction does not match germline at one end; this may be a read error. This chain links TRBV3-1 (or the pseudogene TRBV3-2) with TRBJ2-2; TRBD1 is a possible D gene (5 bases). The CDR3 has 16 residues. Germline loops: CDR1 LGHDT, CDR2 YNNKEL (reference sequence). The CDR3 region has the DNA TGTGCCAGCAGTCAAGTTTATCAGGGTAACACCGGGGAGCTGTTTTTT. Translation gives CASSQVYQGNTGELFF.

The V call is TRBV18, the J call TRBJ1-3, with TRBD1 identical over 8 bases. The length of the CDR3 is 16 residues. Germline-derived CDR1 and CDR2 are KGHSH and LQKENI. J gave up 1 base and V 3 bases, and 5 bases lay outside the gene matches. The chain's CDR3 is CASSPRTGRSGNTIYF. The CDR3 DNA reads TGTGCCAGCTCACCTCGGACAGGGAGATCTGGAAACACCATATATTTT. Full variable domain (rest looked up from reference TRBV18 and TRBJ1-3): NAGVMQNPRHLVRRRGQEARLRCSPMKGHSHVYWYRQLPEEGLKFMVYLQKENIIDESGMPKERFSAEFPKEGPSILRIQQVVRGDSAAYFCASSPRTGRSGNTIYFGEGSWLTVV.

In this sample, this clone turned up once. This chain joins TRBV18 and TRBJ2-7; unclear D gene. The CDR3 has 14 residues. Germline values: CDR1 KGHSH, CDR2 LQKENI. Trimming stripped 2 bases from V and 2 bases from J, with 10 bases between. The CDR3 DNA sequence: TGTGCCAGCTCACCAGCACACCTTACCTACGAGCAGTACTTC. Encoded protein: CASSPAHLTYEQYF.

The V and J genes are TRBV11-2 and TRBJ1-3; no clear D. V was trimmed by 0 bases and J by 1 base, leaving 4 bases between them. The CDR3 totals 14 residues. The germline CDR1 and CDR2 sequences are SGHAT and FQNNGV. The CDR3 protein is CASSLERSGNTIYF. The CDR3 DNA follows: TGTGCCAGCAGCTTAGAGCGGTCTGGAAACACCATATATTTT.

The rearrangement joins TRBV18 to TRBJ2-3; TRBD1 is a possible D gene (5 bases). V was shortened by 6 bases and J by 2 bases, with 12 bases between the two germline ends. The CDR3 runs 14 residues. CDR1 KGHSH and CDR2 LQKENI come from the germline V gene. In DNA, the CDR3 is TGTGCCAGCTCGGAAAGACAGCACACAGATACGCAGTATTTT. Its translation is CASSERQHTDTQYF.

The chain carries TRBV6-5 and TRBJ1-4, with TRBD1 as a possible D gene (6 bases). V gave up 6 bases and J gave up 6 bases, with 11 bases separating them. CDR1 is MNHEY and CDR2 is SVGAGI in the germline V gene. The CDR3 covers 13 residues. The CDR3: CASRQGSDEKLFF. For the CDR3, the DNA is TGTGCCAGCAGACAGGGAAGTGATGAAAAACTGTTTTTT.

This clone was seen a single time. The J gene is TRBJ1-2, the V gene TRBV23-1, with a possible D match to TRBD1 (6 bases). TRBV23-1 is assigned to the ORF class and has an uncertain function. CDR3 length: 16 amino acids. Trimming cost V 2 bases and J 5 bases, with 18 bases left between them. CDR3 sequence reads: CASSQKNGGLGYGYTF. The DNA of the CDR3 is TGCGCCAGCAGTCAAAAGAACGGGGGGCTGGGTTATGGCTACACCTTC.

This chain uses TRBV7-7 with TRBJ2-1; 9 bases map to TRBD2. Germline CDR1 SSHAT, CDR2 FNYEAQ (reference sequence). The CDR3 covers 15 residues. The ends lost 1 base at V and 8 bases at J; junction bases unmatched: 6. The CDR3 sequence is CASSLGSGGIDEQFF. The CDR3 DNA reads as TGTGCCAGCAGCTTAGGTAGCGGGGGTATCGATGAGCAGTTCTTC. Looking up the rest from reference TRBV7-7 and TRBJ2-1 gives the full variable domain: GAGVSQSPRYKVTKRGQDVTLRCDPISSHATLYWYQQALGQGPEFLTYFNYEAQPDKSGLPSDRFSAERPEGSISTLTIQRTEQRDSAMYRCASSLGSGGIDEQFFGPGTRLTVL.

V usage is TRBV18 and J usage is TRBJ2-7, with 8 bases that match TRBD2. Germline V gene data show CDR1 as KGHSH and CDR2 as LQKENI. The junction had 6 bases not matched to a gene; V was cut back by 6 bases and J by 5 bases. The CDR3 consists of 13 residues. The CDR3 loop reads CASSPGGGNEQYF. The DNA of the CDR3 is TGTGCCAGCTCTCCCGGGGGGGGGAACGAGCAGTACTTC.

This clone was observed many times. The rearrangement uses TRBV13 and TRBJ2-3; 7 bases agree with TRBD2. J gave up 2 bases and V 3 bases, and 2 bases lay outside the gene matches. The CDR3 runs to 14 residues. Germline assignment: CDR1 PRHDT and CDR2 FYEKMQ (reference sequence). The CDR3 nucleotides are TGTGCCAGCAGCTTTAGCGGGCCCACAGATACGCAGTATTTT. Residues: CASSFSGPTDTQYF.

The J gene is TRBJ1-1, the V gene TRBV4-1; perhaps TRBD1 as D (5 bases). V lost 1 base and J lost 5, with 17 bases in between. The germline CDR1 and CDR2 sequences are MGHRA and YSYEKL. The CDR3 covers 16 residues. CDR3 nucleotides: TGCGCCAGCAGCCAAGTCGGGGGTAGGTGGGGTACTGAAGCTTTCTTT. Translating gives CASSQVGGRWGTEAFF.

The rearrangement links TRBV18 to TRBJ2-5; TRBD2 matches 7 bases. CDR1 and CDR2 from the germline V gene are KGHSH and LQKENI. The V and J ends lost 6 bases and 5 bases, in that order; junction bases with no gene match: 6. The CDR3 contains 13 residues. CDR3 sequence (DNA): TGTGCCAGCTCGCTAGGACTAGTGGAGACCCAGTACTTC. This translates into CASSLGLVETQYF.